This T cell receptor (beta chain) derives from a study of T cell clones after liver transplantation. As for the study in general: Apart from three HCV-positive recipients, transplants were for non-autoimmune, non-viral reasons. Patients counted as tolerant after at least one year off all immunosuppression, enzymes not exceeding twice normal. General study points: Donor-reactive sequences fell more than third party-reactive ones, suggesting partial deletion. In a couple of subjects, few donor cells limited the measurable donor-reactive repertoire.

The method was immunoSEQ multiplex PCR; TCRdb's version includes in-frame clones alone and lacks a portion of them. The top ten clones hold 2.1% of a sample with tens of thousands of clones, roughly 80% of them seen once. The germline V and J ends were trimmed by 5 bases and 0 bases, with 11 bases remaining between them. This CDR3 region has 15 residues. Looked up from germline, CDR1 is SGHTA and CDR2 is FQGTGA. About this clone itself: What it recognizes is unknown.

The material sequenced was CD4+ T cells from blood, taken about 50 months after liver transplant. The source of this sequence is a human patient who received a liver transplant. Some T cells may have come from the graft donor. The chain has TRBV7-3 and TRBJ2-1; D not certain. The CDR3 spells CASSPSDSSYNEQFF. The CDR3 DNA reads TGTGCCAGCAGCCCGAGCGATAGCTCCTACAATGAGCAGTTCTTC.